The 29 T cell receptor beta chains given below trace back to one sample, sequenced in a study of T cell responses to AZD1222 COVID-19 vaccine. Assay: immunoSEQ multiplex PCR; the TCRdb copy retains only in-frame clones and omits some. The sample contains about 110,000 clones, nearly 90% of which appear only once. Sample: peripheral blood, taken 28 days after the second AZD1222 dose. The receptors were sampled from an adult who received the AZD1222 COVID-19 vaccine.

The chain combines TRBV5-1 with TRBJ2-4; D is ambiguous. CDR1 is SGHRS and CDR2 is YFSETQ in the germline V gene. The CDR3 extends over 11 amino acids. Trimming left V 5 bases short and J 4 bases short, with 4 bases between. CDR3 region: CASRQKNIQYF. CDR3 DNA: TGCGCCAGCAGGCAAAAAAACATTCAGTACTTC.

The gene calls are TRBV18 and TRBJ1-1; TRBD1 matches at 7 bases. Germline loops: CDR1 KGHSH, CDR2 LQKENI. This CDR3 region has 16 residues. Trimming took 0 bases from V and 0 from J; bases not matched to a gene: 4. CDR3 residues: CASSPPVRGMNTEAFF. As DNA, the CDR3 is TGTGCCAGCTCACCACCGGTCAGGGGGATGAACACTGAAGCTTTCTTT.

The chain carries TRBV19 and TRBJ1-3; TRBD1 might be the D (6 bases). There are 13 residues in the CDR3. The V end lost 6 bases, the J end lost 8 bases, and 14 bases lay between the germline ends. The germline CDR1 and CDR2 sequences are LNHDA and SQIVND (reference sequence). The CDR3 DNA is TGTGCCAGTAGCACGACAGGCGTCGACACCATATATTTT. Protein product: CASSTTGVDTIYF. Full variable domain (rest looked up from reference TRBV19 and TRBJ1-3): DGGITQSPKYLFRKEGQNVTLSCEQNLNHDAMYWYRQDPGQGLRLIYYSQIVNDFQKGDIAEGYSVSREKKESFPLTVTSAQKNPTAFYLCASSTTGVDTIYFGEGSWLTVV.

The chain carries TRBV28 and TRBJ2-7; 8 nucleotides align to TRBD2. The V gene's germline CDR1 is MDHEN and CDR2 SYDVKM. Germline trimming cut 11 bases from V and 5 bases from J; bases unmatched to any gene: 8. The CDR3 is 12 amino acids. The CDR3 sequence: CASERESHEQYF. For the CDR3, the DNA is TGTGCCTCCGAGCGGGAGTCCCACGAGCAGTACTTC.

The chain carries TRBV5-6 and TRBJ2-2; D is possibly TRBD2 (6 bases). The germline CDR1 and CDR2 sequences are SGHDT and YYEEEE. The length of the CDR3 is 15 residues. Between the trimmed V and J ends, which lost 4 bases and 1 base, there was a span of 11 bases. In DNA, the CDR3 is TGTGCCAGCAGCCCGGACTACCAGAACACCGGGGAGCTGTTTTTT. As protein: CASSPDYQNTGELFF.

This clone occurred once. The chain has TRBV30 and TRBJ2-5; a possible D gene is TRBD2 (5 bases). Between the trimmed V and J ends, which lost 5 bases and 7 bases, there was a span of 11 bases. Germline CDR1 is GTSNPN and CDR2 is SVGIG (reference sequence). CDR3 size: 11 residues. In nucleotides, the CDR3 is TGTGCCTGGGATGCCGGAGGGACCCAGTACTTC. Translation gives CAWDAGGTQYF.

Written as DNA, the CDR3 is TGCGCCAGCAGCCAAAAAGGGGGGACAGGGGACAATGAGCAGTTCTTC. It codes for CASSQKGGTGDNEQFF. The V call is TRBV4-1, the J call TRBJ2-1; 10 bases align to TRBD1. CDR1 and CDR2 (germline): MGHRA, YSYEKL. This CDR3 contains 16 residues. Trimming took 2 bases from V and 5 from J; bases not matched to a gene: 6.

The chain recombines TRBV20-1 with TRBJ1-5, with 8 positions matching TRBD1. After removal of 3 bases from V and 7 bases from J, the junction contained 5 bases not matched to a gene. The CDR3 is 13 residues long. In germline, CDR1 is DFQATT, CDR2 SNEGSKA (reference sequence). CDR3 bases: TGCAGTGCTAGTCAGGGGGCGGGCCAGCCCCAGCATTTT. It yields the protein CSASQGAGQPQHF.

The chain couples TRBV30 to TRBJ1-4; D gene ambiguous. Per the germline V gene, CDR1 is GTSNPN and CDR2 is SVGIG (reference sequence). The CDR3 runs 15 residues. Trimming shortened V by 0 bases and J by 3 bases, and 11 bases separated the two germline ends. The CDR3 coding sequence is TGTGCCTGGAGTGTCCGGGTTTCTTCTAATGAAAAACTGTTTTTT. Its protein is CAWSVRVSSNEKLFF.

This CDR3 reads CASSLTGGNNEKLFF. CDR3 DNA: TGTGCCAGCAGTTTGACAGGGGGAAATAATGAAAAACTGTTTTTT. The rearrangement links TRBV27 to TRBJ1-4; 9 bases match TRBD1. Per the germline V gene, CDR1 is MNHEY and CDR2 is SMNVEV (reference sequence). This CDR3 is built from 15 residues. Losses at the gene ends were 3 bases for V and 4 bases for J; bases not matched to a gene: 3.

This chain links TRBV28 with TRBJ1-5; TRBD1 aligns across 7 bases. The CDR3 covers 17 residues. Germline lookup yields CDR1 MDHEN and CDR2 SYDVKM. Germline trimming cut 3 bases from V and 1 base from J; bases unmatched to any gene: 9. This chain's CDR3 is CASSLLGGRGSNQPQHF. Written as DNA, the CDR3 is TGTGCCAGCAGTTTGTTAGGGGGCCGAGGAAGCAATCAGCCCCAGCATTTT. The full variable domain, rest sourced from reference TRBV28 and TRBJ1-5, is DVKVTQSSRYLVKRTGEKVFLECVQDMDHENMFWYRQDPGLGLRLIYFSYDVKMKEKGDIPEGYSVSREKKERFSLILESASTNQTSMYLCASSLLGGRGSNQPQHFGDGTRLSIL.

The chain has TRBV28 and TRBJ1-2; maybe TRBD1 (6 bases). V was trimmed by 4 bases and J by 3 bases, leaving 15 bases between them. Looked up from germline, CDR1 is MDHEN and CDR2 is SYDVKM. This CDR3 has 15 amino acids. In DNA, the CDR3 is TGTGCCAGCAGTTCCTCTGGTGCAGGGGACTATGGCTACACCTTC. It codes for CASSSSGAGDYGYTF.

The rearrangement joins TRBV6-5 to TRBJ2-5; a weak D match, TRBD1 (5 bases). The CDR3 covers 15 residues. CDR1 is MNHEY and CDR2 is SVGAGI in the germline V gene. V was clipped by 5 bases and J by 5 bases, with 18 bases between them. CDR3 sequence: CASSPIQGAGETQYF. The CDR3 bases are TGTGCCAGCAGTCCGATTCAGGGTGCAGGGGAGACCCAGTACTTC.

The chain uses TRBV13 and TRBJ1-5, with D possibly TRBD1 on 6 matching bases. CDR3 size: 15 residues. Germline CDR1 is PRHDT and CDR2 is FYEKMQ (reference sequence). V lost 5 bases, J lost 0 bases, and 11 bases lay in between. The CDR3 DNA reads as TGTGCCAGCAGCCTCGGACAGTATAGCAATCAGCCCCAGCATTTT. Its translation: CASSLGQYSNQPQHF.

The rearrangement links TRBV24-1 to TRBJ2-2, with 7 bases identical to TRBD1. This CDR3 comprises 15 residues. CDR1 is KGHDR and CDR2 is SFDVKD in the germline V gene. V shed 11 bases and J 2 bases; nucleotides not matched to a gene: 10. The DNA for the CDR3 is TGTGCCAAGAACCACAGGGGTAACAACACCGGGGAGCTGTTTTTT. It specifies CAKNHRGNNTGELFF.

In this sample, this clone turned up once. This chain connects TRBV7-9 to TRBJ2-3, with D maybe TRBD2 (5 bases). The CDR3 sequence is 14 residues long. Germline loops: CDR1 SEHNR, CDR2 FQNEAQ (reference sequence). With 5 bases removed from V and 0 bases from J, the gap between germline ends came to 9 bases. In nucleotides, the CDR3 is TGTGCCAGCAGCCTTAGCGTGAGCACAGATACGCAGTATTTT. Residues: CASSLSVSTDTQYF.

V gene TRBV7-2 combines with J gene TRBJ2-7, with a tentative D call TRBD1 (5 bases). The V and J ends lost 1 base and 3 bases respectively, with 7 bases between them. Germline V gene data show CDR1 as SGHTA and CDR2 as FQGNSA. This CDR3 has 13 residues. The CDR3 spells CASSLVQDYEQYF. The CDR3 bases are TGTGCCAGCAGCTTAGTACAGGACTACGAGCAGTACTTC.

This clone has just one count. The CDR3 nucleotides are TGTGCCAGTAGTATAGTCAGGTACAATGAGCAGTTCTTC. It is translated as CASSIVRYNEQFF. The genes are TRBV19 and TRBJ2-1; no definite D call. This CDR3 spans 13 amino acids. CDR1 and CDR2 from the germline V gene are LNHDA and SQIVND (reference sequence). V was clipped by 1 base and J by 4 bases, with 5 bases between them.

Here the CDR3 DNA reads TGTGCCAGCAGCTTTGGCGGGCTAGATACGCAGTATTTT. This gives the protein CASSFGGLDTQYF. This chain uses TRBV7-3 with TRBJ2-3; D possibly corresponds to TRBD2 (5 bases). Germline CDR1 reads SGHTA; CDR2 reads FQGTGA. This CDR3 comprises 13 residues. The V end was cut by 3 bases, the J end by 5 bases, with 9 bases between.

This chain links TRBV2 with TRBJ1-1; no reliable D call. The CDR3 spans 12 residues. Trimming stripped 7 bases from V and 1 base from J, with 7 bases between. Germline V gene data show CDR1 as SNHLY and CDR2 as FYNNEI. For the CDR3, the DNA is TGTGCCAGCACCGAAGGGAACACTGAAGCTTTCTTT. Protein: CASTEGNTEAFF.

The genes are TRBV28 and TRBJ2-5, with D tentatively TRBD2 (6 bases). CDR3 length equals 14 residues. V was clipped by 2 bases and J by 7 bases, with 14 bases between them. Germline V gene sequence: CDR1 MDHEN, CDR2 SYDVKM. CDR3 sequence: CASSLGWTTGTQYF. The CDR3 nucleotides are TGTGCCAGCAGTTTAGGCTGGACTACCGGGACCCAGTACTTC.

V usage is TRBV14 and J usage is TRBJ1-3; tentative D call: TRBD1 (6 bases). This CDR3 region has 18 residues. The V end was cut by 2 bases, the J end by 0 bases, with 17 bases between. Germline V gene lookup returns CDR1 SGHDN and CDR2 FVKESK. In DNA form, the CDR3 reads TGTGCCAGCAGCCAATTGGGGGAGGACAGAAGCTCTGGAAACACCATATATTTT. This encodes CASSQLGEDRSSGNTIYF.

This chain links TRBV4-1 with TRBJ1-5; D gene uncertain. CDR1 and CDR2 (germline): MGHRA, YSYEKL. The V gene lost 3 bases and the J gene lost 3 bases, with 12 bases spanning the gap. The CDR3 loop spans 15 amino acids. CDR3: CASSQEGSDNQPQHF. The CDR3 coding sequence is TGCGCCAGCAGCCAGGAAGGTTCCGACAATCAGCCCCAGCATTTT.

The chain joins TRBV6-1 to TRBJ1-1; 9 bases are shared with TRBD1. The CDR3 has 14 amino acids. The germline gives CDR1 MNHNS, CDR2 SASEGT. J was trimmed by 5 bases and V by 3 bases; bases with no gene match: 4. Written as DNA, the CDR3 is TGTGCCAGCAGTGATACAGGGGGCGGAACTGAAGCTTTCTTT. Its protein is CASSDTGGGTEAFF.

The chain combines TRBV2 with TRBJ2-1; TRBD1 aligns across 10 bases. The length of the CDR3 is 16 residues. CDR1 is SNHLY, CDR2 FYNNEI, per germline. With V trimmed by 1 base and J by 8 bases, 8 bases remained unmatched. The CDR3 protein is CASSEVLWDRGHEQFF. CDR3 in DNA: TGTGCCAGCAGTGAAGTTCTTTGGGACAGGGGACATGAGCAGTTCTTC.

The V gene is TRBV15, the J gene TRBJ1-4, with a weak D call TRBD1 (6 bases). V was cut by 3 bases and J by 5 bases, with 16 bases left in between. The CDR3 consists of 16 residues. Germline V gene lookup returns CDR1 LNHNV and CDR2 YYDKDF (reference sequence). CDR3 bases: TGTGCCACCAGCAGGGGGACAATGGGGGGCAATGAAAAACTGTTTTTT. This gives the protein CATSRGTMGGNEKLFF.

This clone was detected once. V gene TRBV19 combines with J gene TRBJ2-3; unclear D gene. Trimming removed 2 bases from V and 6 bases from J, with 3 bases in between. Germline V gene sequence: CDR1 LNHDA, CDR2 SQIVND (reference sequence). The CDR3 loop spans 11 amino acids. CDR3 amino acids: CASSILDTQYF. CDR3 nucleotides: TGTGCCAGTAGTATACTGGATACGCAGTATTTT.

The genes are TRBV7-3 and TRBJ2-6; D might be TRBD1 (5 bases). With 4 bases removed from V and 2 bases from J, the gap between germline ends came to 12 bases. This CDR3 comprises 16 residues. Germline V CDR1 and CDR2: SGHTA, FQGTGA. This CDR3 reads CASSYDAGTGANVLTF. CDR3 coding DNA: TGTGCCAGCAGCTACGACGCAGGGACTGGGGCCAACGTCCTGACTTTC.

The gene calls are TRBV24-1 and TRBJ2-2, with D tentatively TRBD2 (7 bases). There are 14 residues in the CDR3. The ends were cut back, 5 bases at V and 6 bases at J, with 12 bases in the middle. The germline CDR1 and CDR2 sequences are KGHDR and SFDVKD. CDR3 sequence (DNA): TGTGCCACCAGTGTCCAGGGGAGGGCCGGGGAGCTGTTTTTT. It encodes CATSVQGRAGELFF.